One TCR beta chain is described in this entry. Clones were sequenced by immunoSEQ multiplex PCR, and TCRdb holds only the in-frame ones, with some missing. The table shows approximately 110,000 clones, with 86% occurring only once. The sample belongs to a study of blood T cell repertoires in COVID-19. From germline, CDR1 is SNHLY and CDR2 FYNNEI. The length of the CDR3 is 14 residues. Trimming left V 3 bases short and J 4 bases short, with 12 bases between. The V gene is TRBV2, the J gene TRBJ2-5; D may be TRBD2 (5 bases). The TCR comes from a human donor in a cohort sampled during active COVID-19. Sequencing used peripheral blood. The CDR3 DNA follows: TGTGCCAGCAGTGATAGGACTTGGAGAGAGACCCAGTACTTC. This sequence encodes CASSDRTWRETQYF.